The text below deals with one TCR beta chain. The sample comes from a study of OX40 agonist ivuxolimab in advanced cancers. Clones were read by immunoSEQ multiplex PCR, and TCRdb kept only the in-frame ones, dropping some. This sample yields 20,000 to 25,000 clones, of which around 85% are seen a single time; about 15% belongs to the top ten. Autoimmune disease history or systemic immunosuppression disqualified patients. CDR3 length equals 14 residues. Germline CDR1 reads LNHDA; CDR2 reads SQIVND (reference sequence). V was shortened by 3 bases and J by 5 bases, with 11 bases between the two germline ends.

The chain carries TRBV19 and TRBJ2-1; TRBD1 or TRBD2 may be the D gene (5 bases each). Sequencing used CD4+ or CD8+ T cells sorted from blood, obtained in a trial of the OX40 agonist ivuxolimab. This TCR was recovered from an adult with an advanced solid tumor such as melanoma, head and neck, liver or kidney cancer. The CDR3 is CASSIGTANNEQFF. The CDR3 nucleotides read TGTGCCAGTAGTATCGGGACGGCCAACAATGAGCAGTTCTTC.